These T cell receptor beta chains were read from a single sample in a study of T cell responses to AZD1222 COVID-19 vaccine. Here immunoSEQ multiplex PCR was the method, and the copy in TCRdb shows in-frame clones only, minus some. The sample consists of approximately 88,000 clones, about nine tenths of them appearing once. This specimen was peripheral blood, taken 28 days after the second AZD1222 dose. These receptor sequences come from an adult who received the AZD1222 COVID-19 vaccine. Both conserved end residues are part of each CDR3. D genes are given only for firm matches. Expanded clones get a size class; other rows say once, few or many, or leave the size out.

D: .
J: TRBJ2-5
size: .
V: TRBV7-8
CDR3: CASSLGGAADLQETQYF
DNA: TGTGCCAGCAGCTTAGGAGGGGCGGCAGACCTTCAAGAGACCCAGTACTTC

D: .
J: TRBJ2-7
size: .
V: TRBV9
CDR3: CASSVGPDGSYEQYF
DNA: TGTGCCAGCAGCGTAGGGCCTGACGGCTCCTACGAGCAGTACTTC

D: TRBD1
J: TRBJ2-1
size: .
V: TRBV5-1
CDR3: CASSPSAGTGFIEQFF
DNA: TGCGCCAGCAGCCCGAGCGCCGGGACAGGGTTCATTGAGCAGTTCTTC

D: .
J: TRBJ1-3
size: .
V: TRBV28
CDR3: CASSLGGSAGNTIYF
DNA: TGTGCCAGCAGTTTAGGGGGGAGCGCTGGAAACACCATATATTTT

D: .
J: TRBJ2-2
size: once
V: TRBV5-1
CDR3: CASSLASAPGELFF
DNA: TGCGCCAGCAGCTTGGCCTCAGCGCCCGGGGAGCTGTTTTTT

D: .
J: TRBJ1-1
size: .
V: TRBV18
CDR3: CASSLSDMNTEAFF
DNA: TGTGCCAGCTCACTATCAGACATGAACACTGAAGCTTTCTTT

D: .
J: TRBJ2-1
size: .
V: TRBV2
CDR3: CASVTTGNEQFF
DNA: TGTGCCAGCGTAACAACAGGGAATGAGCAGTTCTTC

D: .
J: TRBJ2-7
size: .
V: TRBV19
CDR3: CASSIGGTVAYEQYF
DNA: TGTGCCAGTAGTATTGGGGGGACGGTCGCCTACGAGCAGTACTTC

D: .
J: TRBJ1-2
size: .
V: TRBV29-1
CDR3: CSVGRGSGYTF
DNA: TGCAGCGTTGGTAGGGGGTCTGGCTACACCTTC

D: TRBD1
J: TRBJ1-2
size: .
V: TRBV6-6
CDR3: CASSYLGQGTYGYTF
DNA: TGTGCCAGCAGTTACTTAGGACAGGGGACCTATGGCTACACCTTC

D: TRBD1
J: TRBJ2-7
size: .
V: TRBV19
CDR3: CASRDRASYEQYF
DNA: TGTGCCAGCCGGGACAGGGCATCCTACGAGCAGTACTTC

D: .
J: TRBJ1-4
size: .
V: TRBV7-9
CDR3: CASSLKDGATNEKLFF
DNA: TGTGCCAGCAGCCTTAAGGACGGTGCAACTAATGAAAAACTGTTTTTT

D: TRBD2
J: TRBJ2-1
size: .
V: TRBV6-5
CDR3: CASHAGGGNEQFF
DNA: TGTGCCAGCCATGCGGGGGGGGGCAATGAGCAGTTCTTC

D: .
J: TRBJ2-3
size: .
V: TRBV28
CDR3: CASTRYTDTQYF
DNA: TGTGCCAGCACTCGCTACACAGATACGCAGTATTTT

D: .
J: TRBJ1-3
size: .
V: TRBV18
CDR3: CASSTKDRRRGNTIYF
DNA: TGTGCCAGCTCAACCAAAGACAGGAGGAGGGGAAACACCATATATTTT

D: .
J: TRBJ1-3
size: .
V: TRBV7-9
CDR3: CASSSLVSGNTIYF
DNA: TGTGCCAGCAGCTCCCTCGTGTCTGGAAACACCATATATTTT

D: TRBD1
J: TRBJ2-5
size: .
V: TRBV19
CDR3: CASSRLHIGTGNQETQYF
DNA: TGTGCCAGTAGTCGTCTTCACATCGGGACAGGGAATCAAGAGACCCAGTACTTC

D: TRBD1
J: TRBJ1-5
size: .
V: TRBV6-5
CDR3: CASRRTGVDQPQHF
DNA: TGTGCCAGCAGGAGGACAGGGGTCGATCAGCCCCAGCATTTT

D: .
J: TRBJ2-4
size: .
V: TRBV24-1
CDR3: CATSDLQEGQKNIQYF
DNA: TGTGCCACCAGTGATTTGCAGGAGGGGCAGAAAAACATTCAGTACTTC

D: TRBD2
J: TRBJ2-1
size: once
V: TRBV5-5
CDR3: CASSFLAGYNEQFF
DNA: TGTGCCAGCAGCTTCCTAGCGGGGTACAATGAGCAGTTCTTC

D: TRBD1
J: TRBJ2-1
size: .
V: TRBV11-2
CDR3: CASSDLRGLLYNEQFF
DNA: TGTGCCAGCAGCGACCTCAGGGGGCTGTTGTACAATGAGCAGTTCTTC

D: .
J: TRBJ1-2
size: .
V: TRBV7-9
CDR3: CASSQRGLGYTF
DNA: TGTGCCAGCAGCCAGAGGGGCCTTGGCTACACCTTC

D: .
J: TRBJ1-5
size: once
V: TRBV11-2
CDR3: CASSLDFNQPQHF
DNA: TGTGCCAGCAGCTTAGATTTCAATCAGCCCCAGCATTTT

D: .
J: TRBJ1-6
size: .
V: TRBV28
CDR3: CASSLLRGGNSPLHF
DNA: TGTGCCAGCAGTTTACTTCGGGGCGGTAATTCACCCCTCCACTTT

D: .
J: TRBJ2-3
size: .
V: TRBV20-1
CDR3: CSASRSDTQYF
DNA: TGCAGTGCTTCGAGGTCAGATACGCAGTATTTT

D: .
J: TRBJ2-5
size: once
V: TRBV28
CDR3: CASRRRGPYQETQYF
DNA: TGTGCCAGCAGGCGAAGGGGTCCGTACCAAGAGACCCAGTACTTC

D: .
J: TRBJ2-7
size: .
V: TRBV7-2
CDR3: CASSLNRAYEQYF
DNA: TGTGCCAGCAGCTTAAACAGGGCCTACGAGCAGTACTTC

D: .
J: TRBJ1-4
size: .
V: TRBV7-9
CDR3: CASSLEGWTNEKLFF
DNA: TGTGCCAGCAGCTTAGAGGGCTGGACTAATGAAAAACTGTTTTTT

D: TRBD1
J: TRBJ1-1
size: .
V: TRBV7-9
CDR3: CASSPTTGESSEAFF
DNA: TGTGCCAGCAGCCCGACGACAGGGGAAAGTTCTGAAGCTTTCTTT

D: .
J: TRBJ1-3
size: .
V: TRBV7-9
CDR3: CASSPRPTLVLTDPDTIYF
DNA: TGTGCCAGCAGCCCCCGCCCGACCTTGGTTTTAACGGACCCTGACACCATATATTTT

D: .
J: TRBJ2-1
size: once
V: TRBV18
CDR3: CASSPSSGPTYEQFF
DNA: TGTGCCAGCTCACCAAGCTCCGGCCCTACGTATGAGCAGTTCTTC

D: TRBD1
J: TRBJ2-1
size: once
V: TRBV6-5
CDR3: CASKRGQETYNEQFF
DNA: TGTGCCAGCAAGAGGGGACAGGAAACCTACAATGAGCAGTTCTTC

D: .
J: TRBJ1-2
size: .
V: TRBV25-1
CDR3: CASSPRDRVGGYTF
DNA: TGTGCCAGCAGCCCTCGGGACCGGGTGGGCGGCTACACCTTC

D: TRBD2
J: TRBJ2-3
size: .
V: TRBV9
CDR3: CASSVGSGIRADTQYF
DNA: TGTGCCAGCAGCGTAGGAAGCGGGATAAGGGCAGATACGCAGTATTTT

D: TRBD1
J: TRBJ1-5
size: .
V: TRBV3-1/TRBV3-2
CDR3: CASSQAHGQGARQPQHF
DNA: TGTGCCAGCAGCCAAGCTCACGGACAGGGGGCACGGCAGCCCCAGCATTTT

D: TRBD1
J: TRBJ1-3
size: once
V: TRBV28
CDR3: CASTSRQGANTIYF
DNA: TGTGCCAGCACATCTCGACAGGGTGCAAACACCATATATTTT

D: .
J: TRBJ2-1
size: once
V: TRBV3-1/TRBV3-2
CDR3: CASSQDRAYNEQFF
DNA: TGTGCCAGCAGCCAAGATCGGGCCTACAATGAGCAGTTCTTC

D: TRBD1
J: TRBJ1-2
size: .
V: TRBV14
CDR3: CASLPGQGAYGYTF
DNA: TGTGCCAGCCTCCCGGGACAGGGCGCGTATGGCTACACCTTC

D: .
J: TRBJ1-4
size: .
V: TRBV28
CDR3: CASSPGQTILNEKLFF
DNA: TGTGCCAGCAGCCCAGGACAGACTATATTAAATGAAAAACTGTTTTTT

D: .
J: TRBJ1-1
size: .
V: TRBV7-2
CDR3: CASSITGTTNTEAFF
DNA: TGTGCCAGCAGTATTACCGGGACAACGAACACTGAAGCTTTCTTT

D: .
J: TRBJ1-1
size: .
V: TRBV5-1
CDR3: CASSLAAKETAEAFF
DNA: TGCGCCAGCAGCTTGGCCGCGAAGGAGACAGCTGAAGCTTTCTTT

D: TRBD1
J: TRBJ1-1
size: .
V: TRBV6-1
CDR3: CASSDPFITGGSEAFF
DNA: TGTGCCAGCAGTGACCCTTTTATTACAGGGGGCTCTGAAGCTTTCTTT

D: .
J: TRBJ1-5
size: .
V: TRBV7-2
CDR3: CASSFGIQPQHF
DNA: TGTGCCAGCAGCTTCGGGATTCAGCCCCAGCATTTT

D: TRBD1
J: TRBJ1-2
size: .
V: TRBV4-1
CDR3: CASSQDPQGRGGYTF
DNA: TGCGCCAGCAGCCAAGATCCACAGGGGCGAGGTGGCTACACCTTC

D: .
J: TRBJ1-2
size: .
V: TRBV5-6
CDR3: CASSLRNYGYTF
DNA: TGTGCCAGCAGCTTGCGGAACTATGGCTACACCTTC

D: .
J: TRBJ1-1
size: .
V: TRBV5-1
CDR3: CASSLVGGADTEAFF
DNA: TGCGCCAGCAGCTTGGTCGGGGGCGCAGACACTGAAGCTTTCTTT

D: .
J: TRBJ1-2
size: .
V: TRBV6-5
CDR3: CASSYFSDTSGGYTF
DNA: TGTGCCAGCAGTTACTTCAGTGACACCTCGGGGGGCTACACCTTC

D: .
J: TRBJ1-6
size: .
V: TRBV19
CDR3: CASSIQANNSPLHF
DNA: TGTGCCAGTAGTATCCAGGCCAATAATTCACCCCTCCACTTT

D: .
J: TRBJ1-6
size: .
V: TRBV6-6
CDR3: CASSPRAKGSSYNSPLHF
DNA: TGTGCCAGCAGTCCCCGGGCCAAGGGCAGCTCCTATAATTCACCCCTCCACTTT

D: TRBD1
J: TRBJ2-6
size: .
V: TRBV25-1
CDR3: CASRGQAGANVLTF
DNA: TGTGCCAGCAGAGGACAGGCTGGGGCCAACGTCCTGACTTTC

D: TRBD2
J: TRBJ2-7
size: .
V: TRBV9
CDR3: CASSPRSGGTYEQYF
DNA: TGTGCCAGCAGCCCCCGTAGCGGGGGGACCTACGAGCAGTACTTC

D: TRBD1
J: TRBJ1-2
size: few
V: TRBV27
CDR3: CASRTTGGGYGYTF
DNA: TGTGCCAGCCGTACGACAGGGGGCGGCTATGGCTACACCTTC